The 28 T cell receptor beta chains presented below share a single source sample, sequenced in a study of T cells in Graves' hyperthyroidism and ophthalmopathy. Amplification of TCR beta CDR3 regions was performed using RNA transcripts as template. First-round RT-PCR with HTBI primers amplified the TCR CDR3 region. TCRdb used MiXCR to reprocess the multiplex PCR reads, holding one entry per CDR3 protein. The sample lists about 610,000 distinct CDR3 sequences; around 45% were seen once. The sequenced material came from peripheral blood or thyroid tissue (not recorded which). These receptors were collected from a woman under 30 with Graves' hyperthyroidism.

The rearrangement uses TRBV6-5 and TRBJ2-7; 7 positions match TRBD2. V gave up 7 bases and J gave up 1 base; unmatched junction bases: 13. This CDR3 has 16 amino acids. Germline assignment: CDR1 MNHEY and CDR2 SVGAGI. Here the CDR3 DNA reads TGTGCCAGCAATCCGGATGGCGGGAGTATGTCCTACGAGCAGTACTTC. It specifies CASNPDGGSMSYEQYF.

This clonotype was recorded only once. The rearrangement uses TRBV29-1 and TRBJ2-5; a weak D match, TRBD2 (7 bases). Germline lookup yields CDR1 SQVTM and CDR2 ANQGSEA. CDR3 length equals 15 residues. V lost 5 bases, J lost 2 bases, and 18 bases lay in between. In DNA, the CDR3 is TGCAGCGTTACGACTGAGGGGGGGTGGCAAGAGACCCAGTACTTC. Its protein is CSVTTEGGWQETQYF.

This clonotype has a count of ten or more. V gene TRBV6-6 combines with J gene TRBJ1-1; no definite D call. This CDR3 has 16 residues. The V gene's germline CDR1 is MNHNY and CDR2 SVGAGI (reference sequence). Between the trimmed V and J ends, which lost 1 base and 3 bases, there was a span of 15 bases. CDR3 sequence: CASSYYSAGSDTEAFF. Written as DNA, the CDR3 is TGTGCCAGCAGTTACTACTCCGCCGGGTCCGACACTGAAGCTTTCTTT.

This clonotype was seen only a few times. This chain joins TRBV9 and TRBJ2-3; D perhaps matches TRBD2 (5 bases). This CDR3 spans 14 amino acids. V lost 1 base and J lost 11, with 17 bases in between. CDR1 SGDLS and CDR2 YYNGEE come from the germline V gene. DNA for the CDR3: TGTGCCAGCAGCGTATCCGACCGGACTGGAAAGCAGTATTTT. Translated, it gives CASSVSDRTGKQYF.

This chain links TRBV10-3 with TRBJ2-7; TRBD2 agrees at 9 bases. The last part of the DNA fits TRBJ2-1 better; the J call may be wrong. CDR1 and CDR2 (germline): ENHRY, SYGVKD. CDR3 length: 16 residues. The CDR3 DNA reads as TGTGCCATCAGTGGTTTTAGCGGGAGCTCCTACAATGAGCAGTTCTTC. Protein sequence: CAISGFSGSSYNEQFF.

This clonotype was observed many times. The gene calls are TRBV6-6 and TRBJ2-7; D possibly uses TRBD1 or TRBD2 (6 bases each). V dropped 9 bases and J dropped 7 bases, with 19 bases sitting between them. This CDR3 has 13 amino acids. Germline V gene data show CDR1 as MNHNY and CDR2 as SVGAGI (reference sequence). CDR3 DNA sequence: TGTGCCAGTGGACTGAGGGGGGCTGAGGAGCAGTACTTC. Protein product: CASGLRGAEEQYF.

This clonotype was detected only once. With a much larger clone just one base away, this may be a read error. The chain links TRBV5-1 to TRBJ2-2, with a possible D match to TRBD1 (6 bases). The CDR3 extends over 14 amino acids. V dropped 7 bases and J dropped 4 bases, with 14 bases sitting between them. Germline values: CDR1 SGHRS, CDR2 YFSETQ. In nucleotides, the CDR3 is TGCGCCAGCGGACAGCGAACCGGCACCGGGGAGCTGTTTTTT. Its protein product is CASGQRTGTGELFF.

The chain couples TRBV7-8 to TRBJ1-1; TRBD1 matches at 7 bases. The CDR3 consists of 14 residues. J gave up 7 bases and V 5 bases, and 10 bases lay outside the gene matches. Germline assignment: CDR1 SGHVS and CDR2 FQNEAQ. CDR3 coding DNA: TGTGCCAGCAGCGGAGCCGGGACAGTTGGTGAAGCTTTCTTT. Translation gives CASSGAGTVGEAFF.

This clonotype appeared a few times. V and J are TRBV27 and TRBJ1-1; tentatively, D is TRBD1 (6 bases). CDR3 length: 14 amino acids. CDR1 is MNHEY and CDR2 is SMNVEV in the germline V gene (reference sequence). Trimming removed 2 bases from V and 10 bases from J, with 17 bases in between. The CDR3 sequence is CASSLKPGALIAFF. The CDR3 DNA reads TGTGCCAGCAGTTTAAAACCAGGGGCCCTGATAGCTTTCTTT.

The V gene is TRBV5-8, the J gene TRBJ2-2; D is perhaps TRBD2 (6 bases). Per the germline V gene, CDR1 is SGHTS and CDR2 is YDEGEE. The ends were cut back, 5 bases at V and 2 bases at J, with 19 bases in the middle. The CDR3 loop spans 17 amino acids. CDR3 in amino acids: CASSRLSAGLNTGELFF. As DNA, the CDR3 is TGTGCCAGCAGTCGCCTTTCCGCGGGGCTTAACACCGGGGAGCTGTTTTTT.

This clonotype was seen at least ten times. The rearrangement links TRBV7-2 to TRBJ2-7; TRBD2 aligns across 8 bases. The CDR3 is made up of 14 amino acids. CDR1 SGHTA and CDR2 FQGNSA come from the germline V gene. J gave up 4 bases and V 5 bases, and 7 bases lay outside the gene matches. CDR3 nucleotide sequence: TGTGCCAGCAGCCGCGAAGGACTAGCTTACGAGCAGTACTTC. Translating gives CASSREGLAYEQYF.

CDR3: CAIRPPGAVGYTF. Here the CDR3 DNA reads TGTGCCATCCGACCTCCAGGGGCCGTAGGCTACACCTTC. The gene calls are TRBV10-3 and TRBJ1-2, with D possibly matching TRBD1 (6 bases). This CDR3 contains 13 residues. Trimming shortened V by 8 bases and J by 8 bases, and 18 bases separated the two germline ends. The germline V gene encodes CDR1 ENHRY and CDR2 SYGVKD.

This rearrangement joins TRBV7-9 to TRBJ1-2; 8 bases map to TRBD1. J was trimmed by 0 bases and V by 5 bases; bases with no gene match: 2. There are 14 residues in the CDR3. CDR1 is SEHNR and CDR2 is FQNEAQ in the germline V gene (reference sequence). The chain's CDR3 is CASSPGQANYGYTF. CDR3 DNA sequence: TGTGCCAGCAGCCCGGGACAGGCTAACTATGGCTACACCTTC.

This clonotype was counted at least ten times. Compared with germline, one end of the junction differs, possibly owing to a read error. The gene calls are TRBV29-1 and TRBJ2-2; TRBD1 is a possible D gene (5 bases). Germline CDR1 reads SQVTM; CDR2 reads ANQGSEA. The CDR3 runs to 18 residues. Here the CDR3 reads CSIEDWQGRPLGTGELFF. CDR3 sequence (DNA): TGCAGCATTGAAGACTGGCAGGGTCGGCCCTTGGGAACCGGGGAGCTGTTTTTT.

This clonotype was observed many times. The chain recombines TRBV2 with TRBJ1-5, with D tentatively TRBD1 (5 bases). V lost 5 bases, J lost 7 bases, and 15 bases lay in between. The CDR3 contains 14 residues. Germline assignment: CDR1 SNHLY and CDR2 FYNNEI. The CDR3 DNA follows: TGTGCCAGCAGTCCCCTCCGGAGGGGACAGCCCCAGCATTTT. Protein sequence: CASSPLRRGQPQHF. Variable domain in full (rest from reference TRBV2 and TRBJ1-5): EPEVTQTPSHQVTQMGQEVILRCVPISNHLYFYWYRQILGQKVEFLVSFYNNEISEKSEIFDDQFSVERPDGSNFTLKIRSTKLEDSAMYFCASSPLRRGQPQHFGDGTRLSIL.

A word on this clonotype: This may be a read error: a much more frequent sequence differs by one nucleotide. The gene calls are TRBV10-3 and TRBJ2-5; 16 nucleotides line up with TRBD2. CDR3 length equals 16 residues. Germline-derived CDR1 and CDR2 are ENHRY and SYGVKD. CDR3 region: CAIGGLAGGPEEAQYF. Written as DNA, the CDR3 is TGTGCCATCGGGGGACTAGCGGGAGGGCCCGAAGAGGCCCAGTACTTC.

V gene TRBV6-5 combines with J gene TRBJ1-4; D unresolved. CDR1 is MNHEY and CDR2 is SVGAGI in the germline V gene. V was shortened by 6 bases and J by 4 bases, with 6 bases between the two germline ends. The length of the CDR3 is 12 residues. The CDR3 DNA is TGTGCCAGCAGGGATTTTAATGAAAAACTGTTTTTT. It translates to CASRDFNEKLFF.

This clonotype was seen at least ten times. This chain joins TRBV9 and TRBJ1-2; D is undetermined. This CDR3 comprises 14 residues. V was trimmed by 0 bases and J by 7 bases, leaving 13 bases between them. Germline V gene data show CDR1 as SGDLS and CDR2 as YYNGEE. The DNA of the CDR3 is TGTGCCAGCAGCGTAGAGTCACCAACCACTGGCTACACCTTC. The encoded protein is CASSVESPTTGYTF.

As regards this clonotype: This may come from a read error, since a much larger clone is one base off. V is TRBV7-6 and J is TRBJ2-7; 8 bases are a match to TRBD2. The CDR3 is made up of 17 amino acids. CDR1 is SGHVS, CDR2 FNYEAQ, per germline. This CDR3 reads CASSQEPSGPASYERYF. The CDR3 coding sequence is TGTGCCAGCAGCCAAGAGCCTAGCGGGCCCGCCTCCTACGAGCGGTACTTC.

The gene calls are TRBV24-1 and TRBJ1-1; TRBD1 agrees at 10 bases. The trim removed 4 bases at V and 10 bases at J, leaving 2 bases unmatched. CDR1 is KGHDR and CDR2 is SFDVKD in the germline V gene. This CDR3 spans 12 amino acids. CDR3 bases: TGTGCCACCAGTGACAGGGACAGGGGAGCTTTCTTT. Amino acid sequence: CATSDRDRGAFF.

This clonotype occurred many times. V is TRBV24-1 and J is TRBJ1-2, with 7 bases lining up with TRBD1. Germline trimming cut 4 bases from V and 3 bases from J; bases unmatched to any gene: 7. Per germline, CDR1 KGHDR and CDR2 SFDVKD. There are 15 residues in the CDR3. This CDR3 is CATSDGQVPHYGYTF. The CDR3 region has the DNA TGTGCCACCAGTGACGGACAGGTCCCTCACTATGGCTACACCTTC.

In this sample, this clonotype turned up many times. The V call is TRBV12-3 or TRBV12-4, the J call TRBJ1-4, with a tentative D call TRBD1 (6 bases). CDR3 size: 14 residues. The ends were cut back, 6 bases at V and 4 bases at J, with 12 bases in the middle. The CDR3 reads CASSPDRNNEKLFF. Here the CDR3 DNA reads TGTGCCAGCAGCCCGGACAGAAATAATGAAAAACTGTTTTTT.

In this sample, this clonotype turned up many times. The J gene is TRBJ1-5, the V gene TRBV20-1, with D maybe TRBD1 (6 bases). This CDR3 has 15 amino acids. The ends were cut back, 1 base at V and 3 bases at J, with 13 bases in the middle. The germline V gene has CDR1 DFQATT and CDR2 SNEGSKA (reference sequence). The CDR3 nucleotides are TGCAGTGCTAGAGGTACAACAGGGTTCAATCAGCCCCAGCATTTT. Translation gives CSARGTTGFNQPQHF.

This clonotype was seen ten or more times. The chain combines TRBV27 with TRBJ1-6, with TRBD1 matching over 7 bases. In germline, CDR1 is MNHEY, CDR2 SMNVEV (reference sequence). The CDR3 has 13 residues. With 7 bases clipped from V and 8 bases from J, the junction kept 5 bases outside the gene matches. CDR3 coding DNA: TGTGCCAGCACCGGGACAGCTGATTCACCCCTCCACTTT. Its protein is CASTGTADSPLHF.

Worth noting for this clonotype: Compared with germline, one end of the junction differs, possibly owing to a read error. CDR3: CASSSPGQGNYGHTF. DNA of the CDR3: TGTGCCAGCAGTTCTCCGGGACAGGGCAACTATGGCCACACCTTC. The chain carries TRBV6-5 and TRBJ1-2; 9 bases fit TRBD1. The CDR3 totals 15 residues. Germline V gene data show CDR1 as MNHEY and CDR2 as SVGAGI.

This clonotype showed up many times. The chain joins TRBV27 to TRBJ2-7; 9 bases match TRBD1. The CDR3 runs 11 residues. Trimming at V came to 4 bases and at J to 11 bases, leaving 3 bases not matched to a gene. Germline CDR1 is MNHEY and CDR2 is SMNVEV (reference sequence). The DNA for the CDR3 is TGTGCCAGCAGTTCCCGGGACAGGGAGTACTTC. Its protein is CASSSRDREYF.

This rearrangement joins TRBV4-1 to TRBJ1-1; the D gene is possibly TRBD1 (5 bases). Germline V gene lookup returns CDR1 MGHRA and CDR2 YSYEKL. The germline V and J ends were trimmed by 1 base and 6 bases, with 15 bases remaining between them. The CDR3 loop spans 15 amino acids. The DNA of the CDR3 is TGCGCCAGCAGCCAAGCAGGGTCGATAACTGCTGAAGCTTTCTTT. It specifies CASSQAGSITAEAFF.

The chain has TRBV11-1 and TRBJ1-2; D not resolved. The length of the CDR3 is 14 residues. Germline-derived CDR1 and CDR2 are SGHAT and FQDESV (reference sequence). The V end was cut by 4 bases, the J end by 8 bases, with 17 bases between. The CDR3: CASSSQVGLEGYTF. CDR3 coding DNA: TGTGCCAGCAGCTCGCAGGTGGGCTTGGAGGGCTACACCTTC.